A selection of T cell receptor beta chains follows, all from one sample in a study of T-cell reconstitution after alpha-beta-depleted transplantation in children. TCRdb reprocessed the PCR reads with MiXCR, giving one entry per CDR3 protein. Of 200,000 to 250,000 distinct CDR3 sequences in the sample, 5.5% to 7% are singletons; the top ten hold about 6%. The sample was PBMCs, taken before TCRalphabeta/CD19-depleted stem cell transplant. The source is a boy aged 2 to 10 with acute lymphoblastic leukemia, due to receive a stem cell transplant. Each CDR3 is given with its conserved first and last residue. Fields, in order: clone size, V gene, D gene, J gene, CDR3 protein, CDR3 DNA. A D gene is named only where the DNA matches it firmly. Size is stated for part of the rows, as once, few or many counts, or as a class when the clone is expanded.

many	TRBV6-5	NA	TRBJ2-6	CASSYPGANVLTF	TGTGCCAGCAGTTACCCGGGGGCCAACGTCCTGACTTTC
NA	TRBV28	TRBD1	TRBJ1-5	CASSPTGQGYVQPQHF	TGTGCCAGCAGTCCTACGGGACAGGGTTACGTTCAGCCCCAGCATTTT
many	TRBV10-3	TRBD1	TRBJ2-7	CASGLGQGSGEQYF	TGTGCCAGTGGCCTGGGACAGGGGTCCGGGGAGCAGTACTTC
NA	TRBV11-2	NA	TRBJ2-7	CASSLNPGIYEQYF	TGTGCCAGCAGCTTAAATCCAGGGATCTACGAGCAGTACTTC
many	TRBV6-2/TRBV6-3	NA	TRBJ1-1	CASRGGQYTEAFF	TGTGCCAGCAGGGGAGGACAGTACACTGAAGCTTTCTTT
many	TRBV14	TRBD2	TRBJ2-3	CASSQLAGGRNYKPDTQYF	TGTGCCAGCAGCCAACTAGCGGGAGGGCGAAACTATAAACCAGATACGCAGTATTTT
few	TRBV3-1	NA	TRBJ2-7	CASSQAGEGEQYF	TGTGCCAGCAGCCAAGCGGGAGAGGGCGAGCAGTACTTC
many	TRBV12-3/TRBV12-4	TRBD1	TRBJ1-5	CASSFQGAVGNQPQHF	TGTGCCAGCAGTTTTCAGGGGGCAGTGGGCAATCAGCCCCAGCATTTT
many	TRBV28	TRBD2	TRBJ2-3	CASSFPGGGGNTDTQYF	TGTGCCAGCAGTTTCCCTGGTGGCGGGGGGAACACAGATACGCAGTATTTT
many	TRBV7-9	NA	TRBJ2-2	CAPRENTGELFF	TGTGCCCCGAGGGAGAACACCGGGGAGCTGTTTTTT
NA	TRBV7-8	TRBD1	TRBJ2-5	CASSQQRTGESQYF	TGTGCCAGCAGCCAGCAACGGACAGGGGAGAGCCAGTACTTC
many	TRBV4-3	TRBD1	TRBJ2-3	CASSQDRDSGTDTQYF	TGCGCCAGCAGCCAAGATAGGGACAGTGGGACAGATACGCAGTATTTT
many	TRBV12-3/TRBV12-4	TRBD1	TRBJ1-5	CASTLGTGLYQPQHF	TGTGCCAGCACCCTTGGGACAGGACTTTATCAGCCCCAGCATTTT
many	TRBV28	TRBD1	TRBJ2-5	CASSLWTGVLETQYF	TGTGCCAGCAGTCTATGGACAGGGGTGTTGGAGACCCAGTACTTC
many	TRBV7-9	NA	TRBJ2-7	CASSLGEAAIDEQYF	TGTGCCAGCAGCTTAGGGGAAGCTGCCATCGACGAGCAGTACTTC
few	TRBV7-2	TRBD2	TRBJ2-3	CASSLVVAGGTTDTQYF	TGTGCCAGCAGCTTAGTAGTAGCGGGGGGTACCACAGATACGCAGTATTTT
few	TRBV7-2	NA	TRBJ2-3	CASSLVSIADTDTQYF	TGTGCCAGCAGCTTAGTATCCATAGCGGACACAGATACGCAGTATTTT
many	TRBV7-9	NA	TRBJ1-2	CASSPVGNYGYTF	TGTGCCAGCAGCCCCGTCGGTAACTATGGCTACACCTTC
many	TRBV20-1	NA	TRBJ2-2	CSARLAAGELFF	TGCAGTGCCAGACTGGCTGCCGGGGAGCTGTTTTTT
many	TRBV7-9	NA	TRBJ1-2	CASSLDGQGSGYTF	TGTGCCAGCAGCTTAGATGGGCAGGGCTCTGGCTACACCTTC
many	TRBV7-2	NA	TRBJ2-7	CASSYDFSYEQYF	TGTGCCAGCAGTTACGACTTCAGCTACGAGCAGTACTTC
many	TRBV7-8	NA	TRBJ2-1	CASSFNRDNEQFF	TGTGCCAGCAGCTTTAACCGGGACAATGAGCAGTTCTTC
NA	TRBV28	NA	TRBJ2-3	CASSSNPRFSGTDTQYF	TGTGCCAGCAGTTCAAACCCCAGGTTCAGTGGCACAGATACGCAGTATTTT
NA	TRBV27	NA	TRBJ2-1	CASSFISSGARYEQFF	TGTGCCAGCAGTTTTATCTCCTCAGGGGCTCGCTATGAGCAGTTCTTC
many	TRBV3-1	TRBD2	TRBJ2-1	CASSLLAGGPSEQFF	TGTGCCAGCAGCCTACTAGCGGGAGGGCCCTCTGAGCAGTTCTTC
many	TRBV7-2	TRBD1	TRBJ2-1	CASSLGNGQGEQFF	TGTGCCAGCAGCTTAGGGAACGGACAGGGAGAGCAGTTCTTC
few	TRBV18	TRBD1	TRBJ1-1	CASSPNQGATEAFF	TGTGCCAGCTCACCAAACCAGGGGGCGACTGAAGCTTTCTTT
many	TRBV4-3	NA	TRBJ2-7	CASSQDSRDIYEQYF	TGCGCCAGCAGCCAAGATAGCAGGGATATCTACGAGCAGTACTTC
many	TRBV7-2	NA	TRBJ1-1	CASSLLWGPEAFF	TGTGCCAGCAGCCTCCTATGGGGTCCTGAAGCTTTCTTT
many	TRBV20-1	NA	TRBJ2-4	CSARDGGMDIQYF	TGCAGTGCTAGAGATGGCGGGATGGACATTCAGTACTTC
few	TRBV6-1	NA	TRBJ1-5	CASSADHNQPQHF	TGTGCCAGCAGCGCGGACCATAATCAGCCCCAGCATTTT
NA	TRBV28	TRBD1	TRBJ2-7	CASSPTGQGRTYEQYF	TGTGCCAGCAGTCCTACCGGACAGGGGAGAACCTACGAGCAGTACTTC
many	TRBV5-1	NA	TRBJ1-1	CASTRDGVRVTEAFF	TGCGCCAGCACGAGGGATGGGGTCCGGGTCACTGAAGCTTTCTTT
many	TRBV3-1	TRBD2	TRBJ2-7	CASSQDRDRPGTSGRSSYEQYF	TGTGCCAGCAGCCAAGACCGGGACAGACCCGGGACTAGCGGGAGAAGCTCCTACGAGCAGTACTTC
many	TRBV20-1	TRBD1	TRBJ1-1	CSASGTGNTEAFF	TGCAGTGCATCCGGGACAGGCAACACTGAAGCTTTCTTT
many	TRBV6-2/TRBV6-3	TRBD2	TRBJ2-5	CASSLRLLAGGPRETQYF	TGTGCCAGCAGCCTCCGGCTACTAGCGGGAGGTCCCCGAGAGACCCAGTACTTC
NA	TRBV6-1	TRBD1	TRBJ1-1	CASTAGGAGTEAFF	TGTGCCAGCACCGCAGGGGGCGCGGGAACTGAAGCTTTCTTT
NA	TRBV3-1	NA	TRBJ2-3	CASCRSQVGGLATDTQYF	TGTGCCAGCTGTCGCAGCCAGGTCGGGGGATTAGCCACAGATACGCAGTATTTT
NA	TRBV6-1	NA	TRBJ1-2	CASSEARYIGYTF	TGTGCCAGCAGTGAAGCGCGCTACATCGGCTACACCTTC
NA	TRBV20-1	NA	TRBJ2-5	CSAPAPRGVETQYF	TGCAGTGCTCCGGCCCCGCGGGGAGTAGAGACCCAGTACTTC
many	TRBV7-9	NA	TRBJ2-2	CASRRLQQTGELFF	TGTGCCAGCAGACGACTACAGCAGACCGGGGAGCTGTTTTTT
NA	TRBV5-6	NA	TRBJ1-2	CASSLGSGYNYGYTF	TGTGCCAGCAGCTTGGGGTCAGGGTATAACTATGGCTACACCTTC
few	TRBV7-6	TRBD2	TRBJ2-7	CASSSLAGASYEQYF	TGTGCCAGCAGCTCACTAGCGGGGGCATCCTACGAGCAGTACTTC
many	TRBV20-1	NA	TRBJ2-1	CSATRNEQFF	TGCAGTGCTACCCGGAATGAGCAGTTCTTC
many	TRBV6-2/TRBV6-3	NA	TRBJ2-7	CASSRDFYSSYEQYF	TGTGCCAGCAGCAGGGACTTCTACTCCTCCTACGAGCAGTACTTC
NA	TRBV12-3/TRBV12-4	TRBD2	TRBJ2-3	CASGTSGGVGDTQYF	TGTGCCAGCGGAACTAGCGGGGGGGTCGGAGATACGCAGTATTTT
few	TRBV28	NA	TRBJ2-7	CASSLGQPTYEQYF	TGTGCCAGCAGTTTGGGGCAGCCAACCTACGAGCAGTACTTC
many	TRBV29-1	TRBD1	TRBJ1-5	CSVADRDSNQPQHF	TGCAGCGTTGCAGACAGGGATAGCAATCAGCCCCAGCATTTT
many	TRBV7-9	NA	TRBJ2-7	CASSLAGGYEQYF	TGTGCCAGCAGTTTAGCAGGAGGTTACGAGCAGTACTTC